This TCR beta chain is from a study of shared clonotypes between healthy human individuals. The CDR3 contains 16 residues. CDR1 is SGDLS, CDR2 YYNGEE, per germline. Trimming shortened V by 0 bases and J by 0 bases, and 10 bases separated the two germline ends. As concerns this clone: No antigen is known for it.

Naive CD8 cells, CD45RO-negative and positively selected for CCR7, excluded terminally differentiated effector memory CD45RA+ cells. General observations from the study: Clonotype sharing among the donors was expected to vary with sequencing depth.

Sequenced by immunoSEQ multiplex PCR; TCRdb stores in-frame clones only, minus some. This sample yields 2 million to 2.5 million clones, of which approximately 94% are seen a single time; around 1.1% belongs to the top ten. The sequencing sample was made of naive CD8+ T cells sorted from blood. The receptor comes from a man aged 18 to 35 in good health. This chain links TRBV9 with TRBJ2-1; tentatively, D is TRBD2 (5 bases). This chain's CDR3 is CASSVEAASSYNEQFF. The CDR3 bases are TGTGCCAGCAGCGTAGAAGCGGCTAGCTCCTACAATGAGCAGTTCTTC.